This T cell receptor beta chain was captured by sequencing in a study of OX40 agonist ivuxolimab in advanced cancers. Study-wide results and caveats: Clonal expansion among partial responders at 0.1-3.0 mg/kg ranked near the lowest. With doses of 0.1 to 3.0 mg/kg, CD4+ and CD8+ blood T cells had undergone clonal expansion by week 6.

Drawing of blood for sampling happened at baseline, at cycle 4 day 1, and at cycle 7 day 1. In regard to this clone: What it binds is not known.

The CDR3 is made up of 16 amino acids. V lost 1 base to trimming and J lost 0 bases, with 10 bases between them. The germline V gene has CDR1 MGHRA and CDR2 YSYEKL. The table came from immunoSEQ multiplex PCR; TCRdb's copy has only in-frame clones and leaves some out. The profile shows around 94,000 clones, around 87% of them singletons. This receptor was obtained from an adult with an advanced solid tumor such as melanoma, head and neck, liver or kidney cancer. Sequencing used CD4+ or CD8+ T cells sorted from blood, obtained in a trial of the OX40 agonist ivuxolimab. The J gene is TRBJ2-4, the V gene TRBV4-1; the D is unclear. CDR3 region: CASSQGPTQAKNIQYF. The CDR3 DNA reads TGCGCCAGCAGCCAAGGACCGACCCAAGCCAAAAACATTCAGTACTTC.